These T cell receptor beta chains were read from a single sample in a study of T cell responses to AZD1222 COVID-19 vaccine. Produced via immunoSEQ multiplex PCR; TCRdb's table is partial and in-frame only. This table holds some 80,000 clones, roughly 88% found once. This material consisted of peripheral blood, taken 28 days after the second dose of the MenACWY control vaccine. These receptors were taken from an adult who received the MenACWY meningococcal vaccine as a control. CDR3s include the opening cysteine and the closing phenylalanine or tryptophan. D genes are given only for firm matches. Size tells how often a clone was seen (once, few, many) or the class of an expanded clone, and some rows leave it out.

D gene,V gene,clone size,J gene,CDR3 DNA,CDR3 protein
TRBD1,TRBV5-4,NA,TRBJ2-6,TGTGCCAGCAGCTTGTCCGGGACAGGGGGCTGGTATGGGGCCAACGTCCTGACTTTC,CASSLSGTGGWYGANVLTF
TRBD1,TRBV7-3,NA,TRBJ1-3,TGTGCCAGCAGCGACGGGACAGGCGGAGGAAACACCATATATTTT,CASSDGTGGGNTIYF
NA,TRBV5-4,NA,TRBJ1-4,TGTGCCAGCAGCTCAGAGGAGGGGGGCACCTTGGGAGAACTGTTTTTT,CASSSEEGGTLGELFF
NA,TRBV9,NA,TRBJ2-3,TGTGCCAGCAGCGGGACCGGGCCCCAGACGCAGTATTTT,CASSGTGPQTQYF
NA,TRBV7-2,NA,TRBJ1-6,TGTGCCAGCAGCTTAGATGATCGGGGTCATAATTCACCCCTCCACTTT,CASSLDDRGHNSPLHF
NA,TRBV6-1,NA,TRBJ1-6,TGTGCCAGCAGTGAAGCTAGGACCATTAATTCACCCCTCCACTTT,CASSEARTINSPLHF
TRBD1,TRBV2,NA,TRBJ1-2,TGTGCCAGCAGTGCTGGAGGGGGCGGTAACTATGGCTACACCTTC,CASSAGGGGNYGYTF
NA,TRBV19,NA,TRBJ1-1,TGTGCCAGTAGTGTGGCTGGGGGGTTGAACACTGAAGCTTTCTTT,CASSVAGGLNTEAFF
TRBD1,TRBV27,NA,TRBJ1-6,TGTGCCAGCAGTACCACAGCCGGGACAGGGAATTCACCCCTCCACTTT,CASSTTAGTGNSPLHF
TRBD1,TRBV4-2,few,TRBJ1-5,TGTGCCAGCAGCCAAGTCGGGGGGGACAGGGGGCTTGTCGGCGGTCAGCCCCAGCATTTT,CASSQVGGDRGLVGGQPQHF
NA,TRBV18,NA,TRBJ2-7,TGTGCCAGCTCCCCCGCTGGGGGCTACGAGCAGTACTTC,CASSPAGGYEQYF
NA,TRBV6-4,NA,TRBJ1-5,TGTGCCAGCAGTGTGGCGGAGAATCAGCCCCAGCATTTT,CASSVAENQPQHF
NA,TRBV7-2,NA,TRBJ1-1,TGTGCCAGCAGCTTTCAGGCTAGCACTGAAGCTTTCTTT,CASSFQASTEAFF
NA,TRBV20-1,NA,TRBJ2-1,TGCAGGCACTCACAGGGCAATGAGCAGTTCTTC,CRHSQGNEQFF
NA,TRBV9,few,TRBJ2-7,TGTGCCAGCAGCGTAGACCAAGACCCGGGGTACGAGCAGTACTTC,CASSVDQDPGYEQYF
TRBD1,TRBV2,NA,TRBJ2-5,TGTGCCAGCAGACAGGGGCACCAGGAGACCCAGTACTTC,CASRQGHQETQYF
NA,TRBV30,NA,TRBJ1-2,TGTGCCTGGGGAACGGGACCCTGGGACTATGGCTACACCTTC,CAWGTGPWDYGYTF
TRBD1,TRBV3-1/TRBV3-2,NA,TRBJ1-2,TGTGCCAGCAGCCAAGGACAGGGAATTTATGGCTACACCTTC,CASSQGQGIYGYTF
TRBD1,TRBV9,few,TRBJ1-5,TGTGCCAGCAGCGCCGGACAGGGCCATTATAGCAATCAGCCCCAGCATTTT,CASSAGQGHYSNQPQHF
NA,TRBV21-1,NA,TRBJ2-1,TGTGCCAGCAGCAAAGGTTGTAGGGGTAAGGCCTACAATGAGCAGTTCTTC,CASSKGCRGKAYNEQFF
TRBD1,TRBV6-5,NA,TRBJ1-4,TGTGCCACCCAGGGGGGAGCTAATGAAAAACTGTTTTTT,CATQGGANEKLFF
TRBD1,TRBV13,NA,TRBJ2-3,TGTGCCAGCAGTCCCGGGACAGGGACAGATACGCAGTATTTT,CASSPGTGTDTQYF
TRBD1,TRBV28,NA,TRBJ2-2,TGTGCCAGCAGTTCCGGGACAGGGGACACCGGGGAGCTGTTTTTT,CASSSGTGDTGELFF
TRBD1,TRBV4-3,NA,TRBJ1-2,TGCGCCAGCAGCCCAGGGACAGGGGCCAACTATGGCTACACCTTC,CASSPGTGANYGYTF
TRBD1,TRBV27,NA,TRBJ1-1,TGTGCCAGCAGTCACAGGGGGGGTGAAGCTTTCTTT,CASSHRGGEAFF
NA,TRBV29-1,NA,TRBJ2-3,TGCAGCGCCGAGAAGTACACAGATACGCAGTATTTT,CSAEKYTDTQYF
NA,TRBV5-4,NA,TRBJ1-6,TGTGCCAGCAGGTCGGGCGGCATGAGCTCCTATAATTCACCCCTCCACTTT,CASRSGGMSSYNSPLHF
TRBD1,TRBV13,NA,TRBJ1-4,TGTGCCAGCAGCTCTGGACAGGGCTATGAAAAACTGTTTTTT,CASSSGQGYEKLFF
NA,TRBV7-2,NA,TRBJ1-1,TGTGCCAGCACCCCACGGAGCGGTCTGAACACTGAAGCTTTCTTT,CASTPRSGLNTEAFF
NA,TRBV7-2,NA,TRBJ2-2,TGTGCCAGCAGCTTAGCCTTCCCTACCGGGGAGCTGTTTTTT,CASSLAFPTGELFF
NA,TRBV30,NA,TRBJ1-2,TGTGCCTGGAGTCAATACAGGGCTAACTATGGCTACACCTTC,CAWSQYRANYGYTF
NA,TRBV7-2,NA,TRBJ1-1,TGTGCCAGCAGCTTTTTCTTGTCGCGTGAAGCTTTCTTT,CASSFFLSREAFF